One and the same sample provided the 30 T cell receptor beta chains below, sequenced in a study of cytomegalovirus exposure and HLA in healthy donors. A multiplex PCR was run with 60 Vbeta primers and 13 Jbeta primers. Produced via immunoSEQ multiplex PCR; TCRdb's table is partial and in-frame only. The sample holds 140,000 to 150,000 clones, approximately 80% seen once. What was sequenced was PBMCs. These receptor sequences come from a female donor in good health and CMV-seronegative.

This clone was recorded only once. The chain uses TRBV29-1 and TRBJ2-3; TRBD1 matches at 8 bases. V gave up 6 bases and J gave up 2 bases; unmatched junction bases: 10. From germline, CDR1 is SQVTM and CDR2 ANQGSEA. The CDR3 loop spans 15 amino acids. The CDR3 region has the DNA TGCAGCGTCACTGAAACAGGGGGTTACACAGATACGCAGTATTTT. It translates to CSVTETGGYTDTQYF.

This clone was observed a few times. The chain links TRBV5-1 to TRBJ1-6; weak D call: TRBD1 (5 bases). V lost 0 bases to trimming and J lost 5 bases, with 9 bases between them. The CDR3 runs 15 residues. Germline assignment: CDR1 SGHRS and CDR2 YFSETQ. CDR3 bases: TGCGCCAGCAGCTTGGGGGGACTAAATAATTCACCCCTCCACTTT. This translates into CASSLGGLNNSPLHF. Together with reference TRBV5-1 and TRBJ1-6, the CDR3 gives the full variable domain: KAGVTQTPRYLIKTRGQQVTLSCSPISGHRSVSWYQQTPGQGLQFLFEYFSETQRNKGNFPGRFSGRQFSNSRSEMNVSTLELGDSALYLCASSLGGLNNSPLHFGNGTRLTVT.

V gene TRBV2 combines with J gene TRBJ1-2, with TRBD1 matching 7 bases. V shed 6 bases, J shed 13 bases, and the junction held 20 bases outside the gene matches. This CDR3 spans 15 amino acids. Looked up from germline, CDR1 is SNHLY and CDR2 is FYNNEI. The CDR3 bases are TGTGCCAGCAGCTATTCCGACAGGGCGGCTAGAGGAGGCACCTTC. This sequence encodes CASSYSDRAARGGTF.

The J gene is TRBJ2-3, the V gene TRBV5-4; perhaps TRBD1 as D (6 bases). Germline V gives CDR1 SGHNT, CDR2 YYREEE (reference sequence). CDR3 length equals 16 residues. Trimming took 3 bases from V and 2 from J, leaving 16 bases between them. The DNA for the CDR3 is TGTGCCAGCAGCTCTCGGACAGCTACTTACACAGATACGCAGTATTTT. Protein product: CASSSRTATYTDTQYF. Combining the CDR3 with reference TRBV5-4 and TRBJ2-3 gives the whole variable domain ETGVTQSPTHLIKTRGQQVTLRCSSQSGHNTVSWYQQALGQGPQFIFQYYREEENGRGNFPPRFSGLQFPNYSSELNVNALELDDSALYLCASSSRTATYTDTQYFGPGTRLTVL.

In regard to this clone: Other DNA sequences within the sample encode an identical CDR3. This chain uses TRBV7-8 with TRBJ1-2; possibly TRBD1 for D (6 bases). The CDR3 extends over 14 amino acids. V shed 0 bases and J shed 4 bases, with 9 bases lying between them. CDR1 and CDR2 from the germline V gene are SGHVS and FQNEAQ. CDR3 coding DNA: TGTGCCAGCAGCTTAGCGCAAGGGGGCTATGGCTACACCTTC. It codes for CASSLAQGGYGYTF.

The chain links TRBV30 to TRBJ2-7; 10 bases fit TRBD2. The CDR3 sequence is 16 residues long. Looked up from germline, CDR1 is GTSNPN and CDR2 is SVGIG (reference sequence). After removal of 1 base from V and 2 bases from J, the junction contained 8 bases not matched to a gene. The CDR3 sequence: CAWSGPSGRPTYEQYF. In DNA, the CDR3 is TGTGCCTGGAGTGGCCCTAGCGGGAGACCCACCTACGAGCAGTACTTC. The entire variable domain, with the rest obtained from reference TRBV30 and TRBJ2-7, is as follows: SQTIHQWPATLVQPVGSPLSLECTVEGTSNPNLYWYRQAAGRGLQLLFYSVGIGQISSEVPQNLSASRPQDRQFILSSKKLLLSDSGFYLCAWSGPSGRPTYEQYFGPGTRLTVT.

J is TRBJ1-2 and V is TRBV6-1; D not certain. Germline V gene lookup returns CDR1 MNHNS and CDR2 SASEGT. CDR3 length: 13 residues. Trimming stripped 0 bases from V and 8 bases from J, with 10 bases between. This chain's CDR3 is CASSEAREGGYTF. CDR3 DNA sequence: TGTGCCAGCAGTGAAGCCCGGGAAGGAGGCTACACCTTC.

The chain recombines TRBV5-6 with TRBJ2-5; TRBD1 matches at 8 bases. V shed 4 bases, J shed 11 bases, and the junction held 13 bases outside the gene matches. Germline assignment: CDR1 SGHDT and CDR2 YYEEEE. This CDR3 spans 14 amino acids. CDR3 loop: CASSTRTGINEQYF. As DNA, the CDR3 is TGTGCCAGCAGCACCCGGACAGGGATTAATGAGCAGTACTTC.

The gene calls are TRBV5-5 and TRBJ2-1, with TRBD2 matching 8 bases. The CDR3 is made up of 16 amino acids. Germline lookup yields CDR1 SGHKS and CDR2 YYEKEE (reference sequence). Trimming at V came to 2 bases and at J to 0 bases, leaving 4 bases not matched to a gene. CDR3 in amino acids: CASSLLAASSYNEQFF. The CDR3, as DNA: TGTGCCAGCAGCTTACTAGCGGCCAGCTCCTACAATGAGCAGTTCTTC.

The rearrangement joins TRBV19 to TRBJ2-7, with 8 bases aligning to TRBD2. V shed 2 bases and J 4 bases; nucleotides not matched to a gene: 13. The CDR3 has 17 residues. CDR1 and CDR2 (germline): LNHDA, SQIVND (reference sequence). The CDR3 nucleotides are TGTGCCAGTAGTATACGGTCGGCCGGGACTAGAGTTTACGAGCAGTACTTC. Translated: CASSIRSAGTRVYEQYF.

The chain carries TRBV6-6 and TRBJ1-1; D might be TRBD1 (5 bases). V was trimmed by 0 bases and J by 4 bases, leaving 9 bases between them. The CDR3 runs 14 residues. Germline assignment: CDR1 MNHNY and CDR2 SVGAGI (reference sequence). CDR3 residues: CASSYSGDSTEAFF. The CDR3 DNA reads TGTGCCAGCAGTTACTCGGGCGACAGCACTGAAGCTTTCTTT.

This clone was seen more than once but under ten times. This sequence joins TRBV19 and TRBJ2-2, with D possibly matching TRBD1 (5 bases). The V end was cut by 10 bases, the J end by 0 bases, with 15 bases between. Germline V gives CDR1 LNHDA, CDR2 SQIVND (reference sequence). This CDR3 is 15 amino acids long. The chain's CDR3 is CATGSWGANTGELFF. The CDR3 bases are TGTGCCACCGGTAGTTGGGGCGCGAACACCGGGGAGCTGTTTTTT.

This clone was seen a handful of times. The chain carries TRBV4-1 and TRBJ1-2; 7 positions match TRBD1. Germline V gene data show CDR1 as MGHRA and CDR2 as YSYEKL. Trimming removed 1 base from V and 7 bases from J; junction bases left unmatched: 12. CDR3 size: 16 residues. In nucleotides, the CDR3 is TGCGCCAGCAGCCAAGTGCAGAGACAGGGTCTTTCTGGCTACACCTTC. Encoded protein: CASSQVQRQGLSGYTF.

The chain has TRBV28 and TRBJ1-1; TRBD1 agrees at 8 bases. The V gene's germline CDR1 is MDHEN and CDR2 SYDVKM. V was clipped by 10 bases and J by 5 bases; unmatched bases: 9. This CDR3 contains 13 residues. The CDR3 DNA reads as TGTGCCACCGATCGGACAGGGAAAACTGAAGCTTTCTTT. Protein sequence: CATDRTGKTEAFF. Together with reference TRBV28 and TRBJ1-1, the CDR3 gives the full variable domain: DVKVTQSSRYLVKRTGEKVFLECVQDMDHENMFWYRQDPGLGLRLIYFSYDVKMKEKGDIPEGYSVSREKKERFSLILESASTNQTSMYLCATDRTGKTEAFFGQGTRLTVV.

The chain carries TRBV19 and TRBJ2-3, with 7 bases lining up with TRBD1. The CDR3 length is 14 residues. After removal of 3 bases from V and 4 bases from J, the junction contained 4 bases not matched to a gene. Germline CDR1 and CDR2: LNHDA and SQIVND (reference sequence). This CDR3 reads CASSITGAADTQYF. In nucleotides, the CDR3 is TGTGCCAGTAGTATTACAGGGGCTGCAGATACGCAGTATTTT.

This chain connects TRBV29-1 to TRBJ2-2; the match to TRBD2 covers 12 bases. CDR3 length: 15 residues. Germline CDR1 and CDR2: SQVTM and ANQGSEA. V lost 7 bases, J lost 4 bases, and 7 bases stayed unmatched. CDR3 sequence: CSARLAGDPTGELFF. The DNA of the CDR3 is TGCAGCGCCCGACTAGCGGGAGACCCCACCGGGGAGCTGTTTTTT.

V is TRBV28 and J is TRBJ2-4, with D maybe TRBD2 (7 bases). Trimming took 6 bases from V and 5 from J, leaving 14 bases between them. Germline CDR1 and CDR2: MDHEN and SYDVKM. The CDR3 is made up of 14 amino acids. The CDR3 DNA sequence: TGTGCCAGCAGCGGGGGGCGCGCGGAAAACATTCAGTACTTC. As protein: CASSGGRAENIQYF. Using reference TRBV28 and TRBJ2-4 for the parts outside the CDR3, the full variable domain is DVKVTQSSRYLVKRTGEKVFLECVQDMDHENMFWYRQDPGLGLRLIYFSYDVKMKEKGDIPEGYSVSREKKERFSLILESASTNQTSMYLCASSGGRAENIQYFGAGTRLSVL.

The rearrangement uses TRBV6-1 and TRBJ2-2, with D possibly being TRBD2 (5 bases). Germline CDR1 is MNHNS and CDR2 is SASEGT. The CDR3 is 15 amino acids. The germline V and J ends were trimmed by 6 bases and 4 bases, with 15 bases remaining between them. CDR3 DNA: TGTGCCAGCAGCATAGCGTTAGGTCGCACCGGGGAGCTGTTTTTT. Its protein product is CASSIALGRTGELFF.

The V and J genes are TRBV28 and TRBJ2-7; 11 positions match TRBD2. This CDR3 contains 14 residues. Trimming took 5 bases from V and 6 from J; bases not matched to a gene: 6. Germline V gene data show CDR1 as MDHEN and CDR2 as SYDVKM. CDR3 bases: TGTGCCAGCAGTCCGTCGCTAGCGGGAGGCGAGCAGTACTTC. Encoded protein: CASSPSLAGGEQYF. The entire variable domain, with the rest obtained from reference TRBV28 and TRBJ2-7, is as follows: DVKVTQSSRYLVKRTGEKVFLECVQDMDHENMFWYRQDPGLGLRLIYFSYDVKMKEKGDIPEGYSVSREKKERFSLILESASTNQTSMYLCASSPSLAGGEQYFGPGTRLTVT.

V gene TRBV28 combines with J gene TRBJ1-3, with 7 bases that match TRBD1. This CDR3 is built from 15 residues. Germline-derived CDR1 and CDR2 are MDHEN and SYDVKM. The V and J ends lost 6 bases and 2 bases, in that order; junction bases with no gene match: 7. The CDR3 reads CASRINQGAGNTIYF. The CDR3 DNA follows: TGTGCCAGCAGGATAAATCAGGGGGCTGGAAACACCATATATTTT.

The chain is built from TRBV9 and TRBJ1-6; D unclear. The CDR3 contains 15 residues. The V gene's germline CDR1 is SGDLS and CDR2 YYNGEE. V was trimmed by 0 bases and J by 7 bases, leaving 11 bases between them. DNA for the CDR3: TGTGCCAGCAGCGTAGATCTGGGAGGAAATTCACCCCTCCACTTT. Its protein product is CASSVDLGGNSPLHF.

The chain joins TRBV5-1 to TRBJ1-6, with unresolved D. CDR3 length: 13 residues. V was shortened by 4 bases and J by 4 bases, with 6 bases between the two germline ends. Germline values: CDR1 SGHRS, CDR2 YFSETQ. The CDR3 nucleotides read TGCGCCAGCAGCCCCACTTATAATTCACCCCTCCACTTT. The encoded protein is CASSPTYNSPLHF.

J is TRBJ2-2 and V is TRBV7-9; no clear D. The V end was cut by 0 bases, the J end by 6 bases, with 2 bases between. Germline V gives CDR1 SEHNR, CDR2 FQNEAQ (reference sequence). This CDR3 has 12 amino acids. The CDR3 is CASSLAAGELFF. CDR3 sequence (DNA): TGTGCCAGCAGCTTAGCCGCCGGGGAGCTGTTTTTT.

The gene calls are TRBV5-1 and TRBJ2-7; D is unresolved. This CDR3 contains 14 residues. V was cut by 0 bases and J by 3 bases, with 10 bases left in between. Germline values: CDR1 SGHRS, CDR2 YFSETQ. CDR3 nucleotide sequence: TGCGCCAGCAGCTTGGGAGTCTTCGGCTACGAGCAGTACTTC. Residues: CASSLGVFGYEQYF.

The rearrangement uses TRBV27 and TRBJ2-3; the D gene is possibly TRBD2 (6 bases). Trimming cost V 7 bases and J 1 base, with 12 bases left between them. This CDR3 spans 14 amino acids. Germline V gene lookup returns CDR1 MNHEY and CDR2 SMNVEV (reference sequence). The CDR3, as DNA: TGTGCCAGCAATCCAGGAGGGGGCACAGATACGCAGTATTTT. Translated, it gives CASNPGGGTDTQYF.

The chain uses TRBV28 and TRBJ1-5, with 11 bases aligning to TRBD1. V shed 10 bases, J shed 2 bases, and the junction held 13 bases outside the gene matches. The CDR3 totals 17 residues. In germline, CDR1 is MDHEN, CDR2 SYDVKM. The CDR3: CATNQKRTGGRNQPQHF. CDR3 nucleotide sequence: TGTGCCACCAACCAAAAAAGGACAGGGGGCCGCAATCAGCCCCAGCATTTT.

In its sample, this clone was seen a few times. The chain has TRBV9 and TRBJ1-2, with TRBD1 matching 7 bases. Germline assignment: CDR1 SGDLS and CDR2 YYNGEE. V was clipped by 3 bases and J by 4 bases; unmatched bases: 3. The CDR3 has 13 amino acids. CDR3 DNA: TGTGCCAGCAGCGCCGGGACAGCCTATGGCTACACCTTC. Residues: CASSAGTAYGYTF. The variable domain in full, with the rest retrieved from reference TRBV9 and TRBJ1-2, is DSGVTQTPKHLITATGQRVTLRCSPRSGDLSVYWYQQSLDQGLQFLIQYYNGEERAKGNILERFSAQQFPDLHSELNLSSLELGDSALYFCASSAGTAYGYTFGSGTRLTVV.

This CDR3 is CASSLGRGDSYEQYF. The CDR3 DNA reads as TGCGCCAGCAGCTTGGGTAGGGGCGACTCCTACGAGCAGTACTTC. The chain uses TRBV5-1 and TRBJ2-7; a possible D gene is TRBD1 (5 bases). CDR3 length: 15 amino acids. Trimming cost V 0 bases and J 0 bases, with 10 bases left between them. Germline assignment: CDR1 SGHRS and CDR2 YFSETQ.

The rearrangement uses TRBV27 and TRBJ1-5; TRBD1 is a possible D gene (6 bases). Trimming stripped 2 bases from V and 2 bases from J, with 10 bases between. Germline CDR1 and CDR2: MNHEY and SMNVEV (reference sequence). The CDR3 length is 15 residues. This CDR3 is CASSLRGARNQPQHF. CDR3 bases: TGTGCCAGCAGTTTACGGGGGGCTCGCAATCAGCCCCAGCATTTT.

CDR3 region: CASREGFRSGNTIYF. DNA for the CDR3: TGTGCCAGCAGAGAGGGATTTCGCTCTGGAAACACCATATATTTT. The rearrangement uses TRBV6-6 and TRBJ1-3; D not certain. The ends were cut back, 6 bases at V and 0 bases at J, with 12 bases in the middle. The CDR3 runs 15 residues. CDR1 is MNHNY, CDR2 SVGAGI, per germline (reference sequence).